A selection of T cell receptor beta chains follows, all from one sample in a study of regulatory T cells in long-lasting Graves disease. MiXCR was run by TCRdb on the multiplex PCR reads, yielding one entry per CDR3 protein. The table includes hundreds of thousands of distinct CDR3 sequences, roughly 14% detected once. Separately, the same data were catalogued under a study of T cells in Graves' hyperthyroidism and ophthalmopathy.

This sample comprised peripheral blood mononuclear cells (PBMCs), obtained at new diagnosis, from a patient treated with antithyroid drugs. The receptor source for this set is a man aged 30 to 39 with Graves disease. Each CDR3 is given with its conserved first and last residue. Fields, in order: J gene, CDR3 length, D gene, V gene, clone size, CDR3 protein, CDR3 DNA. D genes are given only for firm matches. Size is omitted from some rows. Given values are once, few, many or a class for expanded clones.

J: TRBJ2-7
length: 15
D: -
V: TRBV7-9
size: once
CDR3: CASSLSYERSYEQYF
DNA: TGTGCCAGCAGCCTATCCTATGAAAGGTCCTACGAGCAGTACTTC

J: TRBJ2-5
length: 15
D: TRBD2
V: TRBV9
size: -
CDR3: CASSVVGRAAETQYF
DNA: TGTGCCAGCAGCGTGGTAGGGAGGGCAGCAGAGACCCAGTACTTC

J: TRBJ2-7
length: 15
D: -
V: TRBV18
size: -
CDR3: CASSPSQGWSNEQYF
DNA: TGTGCCAGCTCACCATCGCAGGGGTGGTCTAACGAGCAGTACTTC

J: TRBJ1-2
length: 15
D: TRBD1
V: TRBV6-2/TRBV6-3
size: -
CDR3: CASSYSTGTNYGYTF
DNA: TGTGCCAGCAGTTACTCGACAGGGACTAACTATGGCTACACCTTC

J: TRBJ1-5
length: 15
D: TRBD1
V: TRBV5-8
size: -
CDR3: CASSLGTGGYQPQHF
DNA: TGTGCCAGCAGCTTGGGGACAGGGGGATATCAGCCCCAGCATTTT

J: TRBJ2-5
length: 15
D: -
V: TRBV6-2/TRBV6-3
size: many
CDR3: CASSTIRDKGPAQYF
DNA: TGTGCCAGCAGTACTATCCGGGACAAGGGTCCGGCCCAGTACTTC

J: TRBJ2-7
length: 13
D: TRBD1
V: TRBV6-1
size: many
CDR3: CASKRTGDYEQYF
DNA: TGTGCCAGCAAAAGGACAGGGGACTACGAGCAGTACTTC

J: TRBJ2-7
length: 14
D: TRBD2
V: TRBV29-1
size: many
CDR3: CSVEYPAGKDEQYF
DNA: TGCAGCGTTGAATACCCAGCGGGAAAGGACGAGCAGTACTTC

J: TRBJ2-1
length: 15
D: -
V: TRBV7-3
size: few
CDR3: CASSLGGRTDNEQFF
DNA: TGTGCCAGCAGCTTAGGCGGCAGGACAGACAATGAGCAGTTCTTC

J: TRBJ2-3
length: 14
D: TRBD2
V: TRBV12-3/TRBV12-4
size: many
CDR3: CASSLAGGADTQYF
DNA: TGCGCCAGCAGCCTAGCGGGAGGAGCGGATACGCAGTATTTT

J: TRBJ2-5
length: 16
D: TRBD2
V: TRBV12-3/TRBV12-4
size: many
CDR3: CASSYRLTSGQETQYF
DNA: TGTGCCAGCAGTTACCGCCTGACTAGCGGCCAAGAGACCCAGTACTTC